This entry features one T cell receptor beta chain sequence. The antigen remains undetermined. The entry originates in a study of cytomegalovirus exposure and HLA in healthy donors. The length of the CDR3 is 12 residues. V lost 1 base to trimming and J lost 6 bases, with 7 bases between them. Germline values: CDR1 SGHDT, CDR2 YYEEEE. The primer mix had 60 Vbeta and 13 Jbeta primers. Only in-frame clones appear in the TCRdb table, and some are missing; sequencing was by immunoSEQ multiplex PCR. The sample has about 120,000 clones; about 74% are singletons. Study-wide points: Presence/absence analyses assumed roughly uniform sequencing depth across donors.

The chain is built from TRBV5-6 and TRBJ1-2, with D perhaps TRBD1 (6 bases). The sequenced material came from PBMCs. This receptor was taken from a man younger than 40 in good health and CMV-seropositive. The CDR3 nucleotides are TGTGCCAGCAGCTTGAACAGGGATGGCTACACCTTC. Its translation: CASSLNRDGYTF. The entire variable domain, with the rest obtained from reference TRBV5-6 and TRBJ1-2, is as follows: DAGVTQSPTHLIKTRGQQVTLRCSPKSGHDTVSWYQQALGQGPQFIFQYYEEEERQRGNFPDRFSGHQFPNYSSELNVNALLLGDSALYLCASSLNRDGYTFGSGTRLTVV.